The 13 T cell receptor beta chains in this list originate from one sample, sequenced in a study of cytomegalovirus exposure and HLA in healthy donors. Use of 60 Vbeta and 13 Jbeta primers characterized the PCR. Generated by immunoSEQ multiplex PCR, the TCRdb table keeps only in-frame clones and is missing some. The data show about 130,000 clones, 80% seen once. Specimen: PBMCs. The receptors stem from a young man in good health and CMV-seronegative.

J is TRBJ1-2 and V is TRBV5-1, with 12 bases aligning to TRBD1. J was trimmed by 2 bases and V by 2 bases; bases with no gene match: 1. The CDR3 runs 15 residues. Germline V gene lookup returns CDR1 SGHRS and CDR2 YFSETQ. CDR3 region: CASSFGTGGNYGYTF. The DNA of the CDR3 is TGCGCCAGCAGCTTCGGGACAGGGGGCAACTATGGCTACACCTTC.

The chain recombines TRBV29-1 with TRBJ2-7; 12 bases align to TRBD2. V shed 6 bases and J 7 bases; nucleotides not matched to a gene: 7. The CDR3 has 13 residues. Per germline, CDR1 SQVTM and CDR2 ANQGSEA. CDR3 bases: TGCAGCGTCCCGACTAGCGGGAGTCGAGAGCAGTACTTC. It translates to CSVPTSGSREQYF.

The chain carries TRBV7-2 and TRBJ2-7, with D possibly being TRBD1 (5 bases). The CDR3 extends over 13 amino acids. The germline V and J ends were trimmed by 2 bases and 5 bases, with 10 bases remaining between them. Germline CDR1 is SGHTA and CDR2 is FQGNSA. The CDR3 DNA sequence: TGTGCCAGCAGCTTATCCAGGGTCCACGAGCAGTACTTC. It encodes CASSLSRVHEQYF.

The rearrangement uses TRBV6-5 and TRBJ1-2, with D hard to call. The CDR3 contains 14 residues. CDR1 is MNHEY and CDR2 is SVGAGI in the germline V gene. V was pared by 6 bases and J by 0 bases, with 11 bases between. The CDR3 nucleotides read TGTGCCAGCAGGATGAGATCACCTAACTATGGCTACACCTTC. It yields the protein CASRMRSPNYGYTF.

The chain has TRBV4-1 and TRBJ2-6; the match to TRBD1 covers 8 bases. V dropped 1 base and J dropped 9; count of bases not matched to a gene: 11. This CDR3 comprises 17 residues. Germline-derived CDR1 and CDR2 are MGHRA and YSYEKL. CDR3 loop: CASSQGQGLLTVNVLTF. CDR3 DNA sequence: TGCGCCAGCAGCCAAGGACAGGGGCTACTAACTGTCAACGTCCTGACTTTC.

This clone was counted a single time. The same CDR3 is also encoded by other DNA sequences in this sample. V is TRBV4-1 and J is TRBJ2-5, with 7 nucleotides matching TRBD1. The CDR3 has 15 amino acids. The germline CDR1 and CDR2 sequences are MGHRA and YSYEKL. V lost 4 bases, J lost 4 bases, and 9 bases stayed unmatched. In nucleotides, the CDR3 is TGCGCCAGCAGCCTCCGGGACAGCGGAGGAGAGACCCAGTACTTC. As protein: CASSLRDSGGETQYF.

V usage is TRBV7-2 and J usage is TRBJ2-7; TRBD2 might be the D (5 bases). The length of the CDR3 is 13 residues. The ends were cut back, 4 bases at V and 3 bases at J, with 10 bases in the middle. The germline CDR1 and CDR2 sequences are SGHTA and FQGNSA. The CDR3 DNA is TGTGCCAGCAGCTCAGGACTTTTCTACGAGCAGTACTTC. Residues: CASSSGLFYEQYF.

The rearrangement joins TRBV7-2 to TRBJ2-1; perhaps TRBD1 as D (5 bases). The germline gives CDR1 SGHTA, CDR2 FQGNSA. The CDR3 has 11 residues. V lost 6 bases and J 10 bases, leaving 10 bases between the germline ends. Written as DNA, the CDR3 is TGTGCCAGCAGAAGGGGTCGAGAGCAGTTCTTC. Translating gives CASRRGREQFF.

The V call is TRBV11-3, the J call TRBJ2-3, with unresolved D. CDR1 and CDR2 from the germline V gene are SGHNT and YENEEA. Between the trimmed V and J ends, which lost 6 bases and 2 bases, there was a span of 3 bases. The CDR3 loop spans 11 amino acids. The CDR3 protein is CASSYTDTQYF. The CDR3 DNA reads TGTGCCAGCAGTTACACAGATACGCAGTATTTT.

Details on this clone: One end of the junction does not line up with germline, which may come from a read error. The V call is TRBV7-9, the J call TRBJ1-2, with a possible D match to TRBD1 (5 bases). There are 14 residues in the CDR3. Germline V gene lookup returns CDR1 SEHNR and CDR2 FQNEAQ (reference sequence). The CDR3 coding sequence is TGTGCCAGCAGCTTATTCCCGGGGGACTATGGCTACCCCTTC. This gives the protein CASSLFPGDYGYPF.

The chain recombines TRBV7-9 with TRBJ2-1; 9 bases match TRBD1. There are 15 residues in the CDR3. The ends lost 10 bases at V and 1 base at J; junction bases unmatched: 8. The V gene's germline CDR1 is SEHNR and CDR2 FQNEAQ (reference sequence). CDR3 sequence: CATKEGQGSYNEQFF. In DNA, the CDR3 is TGTGCCACAAAAGAGGGACAGGGTTCCTACAATGAGCAGTTCTTC.

The chain joins TRBV5-6 to TRBJ1-1; 11 bases match TRBD1. Germline lookup yields CDR1 SGHDT and CDR2 YYEEEE. There are 14 residues in the CDR3. V was pared by 3 bases and J by 8 bases, with 6 bases of the junction left unmatched. CDR3 sequence (DNA): TGTGCCAGCAGCTACGGGACAGGGGGGAGAGAAGCTTTCTTT. It translates to CASSYGTGGREAFF.

The rearrangement uses TRBV18 and TRBJ1-5; D call uncertain. This CDR3 has 13 residues. The V end lost 2 bases, the J end lost 4 bases, and 6 bases lay between the germline ends. The germline CDR1 and CDR2 sequences are KGHSH and LQKENI. In nucleotides, the CDR3 is TGTGCCAGCTCACCATCATCAAATCAGCCCCAGCATTTT. Residues: CASSPSSNQPQHF.